This T cell receptor beta chain was documented in a study of cytomegalovirus exposure and HLA in healthy donors. Trimming shortened V by 3 bases and J by 0 bases, and 17 bases separated the two germline ends. There are 17 residues in the CDR3. Germline loops: CDR1 SGDLS, CDR2 YYNGEE. Clones were read by immunoSEQ multiplex PCR, and TCRdb kept only the in-frame ones, dropping some. This table has 200,000 or so clones, approximately 80% appearing once. The receptor's source is a woman in her 30s in good health and CMV-seropositive. The rearrangement joins TRBV9 to TRBJ2-3; maybe TRBD2 (6 bases). The sample was PBMCs. CDR3: CASSELVADPSTDTQYF. The CDR3 coding sequence is TGTGCCAGCAGCGAGTTGGTAGCGGACCCTAGCACAGATACGCAGTATTTT.